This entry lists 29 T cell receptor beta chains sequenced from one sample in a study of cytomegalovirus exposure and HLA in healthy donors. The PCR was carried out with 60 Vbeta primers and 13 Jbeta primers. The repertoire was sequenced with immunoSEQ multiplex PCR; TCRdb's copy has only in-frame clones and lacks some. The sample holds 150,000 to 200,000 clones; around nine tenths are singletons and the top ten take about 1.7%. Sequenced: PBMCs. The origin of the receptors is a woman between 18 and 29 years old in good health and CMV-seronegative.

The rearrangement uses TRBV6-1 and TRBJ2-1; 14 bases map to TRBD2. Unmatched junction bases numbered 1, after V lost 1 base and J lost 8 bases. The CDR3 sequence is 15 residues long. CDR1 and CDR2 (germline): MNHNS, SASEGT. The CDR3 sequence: CASSEGTSGRYEQFF. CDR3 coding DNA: TGTGCCAGCAGTGAAGGGACTAGCGGGAGGTATGAGCAGTTCTTC.

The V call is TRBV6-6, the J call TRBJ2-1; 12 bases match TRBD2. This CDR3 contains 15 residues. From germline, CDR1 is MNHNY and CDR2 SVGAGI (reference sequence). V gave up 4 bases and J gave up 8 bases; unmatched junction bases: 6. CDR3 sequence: CASSWIASGRDEQFF. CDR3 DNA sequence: TGTGCCAGCAGTTGGATCGCTAGCGGGAGGGATGAGCAGTTCTTC.

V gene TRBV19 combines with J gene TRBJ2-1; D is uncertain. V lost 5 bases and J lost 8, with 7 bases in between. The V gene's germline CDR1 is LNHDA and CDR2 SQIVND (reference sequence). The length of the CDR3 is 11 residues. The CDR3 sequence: CASSFGDEQFF. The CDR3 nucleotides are TGTGCCAGTAGTTTCGGAGATGAGCAGTTCTTC.

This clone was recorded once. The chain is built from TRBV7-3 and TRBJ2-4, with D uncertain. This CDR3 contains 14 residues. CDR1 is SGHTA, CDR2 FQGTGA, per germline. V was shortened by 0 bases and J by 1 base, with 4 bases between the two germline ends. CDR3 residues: CASSLTGAKNIQYF. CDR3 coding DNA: TGTGCCAGCAGCTTAACCGGGGCCAAAAACATTCAGTACTTC.

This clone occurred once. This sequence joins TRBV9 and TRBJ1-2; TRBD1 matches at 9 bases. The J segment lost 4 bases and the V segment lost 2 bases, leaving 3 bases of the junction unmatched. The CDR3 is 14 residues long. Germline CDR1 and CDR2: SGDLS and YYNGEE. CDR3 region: CASSVTGGAYGYTF. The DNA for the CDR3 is TGTGCCAGCAGCGTTACAGGGGGCGCCTATGGCTACACCTTC.

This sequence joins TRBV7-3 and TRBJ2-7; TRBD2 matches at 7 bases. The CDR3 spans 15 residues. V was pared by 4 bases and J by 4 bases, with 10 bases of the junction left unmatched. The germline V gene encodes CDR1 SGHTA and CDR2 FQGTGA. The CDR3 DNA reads TGTGCCAGCAGCTCCTATGGCGGGAGTGGTTACGAGCAGTACTTC. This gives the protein CASSSYGGSGYEQYF.

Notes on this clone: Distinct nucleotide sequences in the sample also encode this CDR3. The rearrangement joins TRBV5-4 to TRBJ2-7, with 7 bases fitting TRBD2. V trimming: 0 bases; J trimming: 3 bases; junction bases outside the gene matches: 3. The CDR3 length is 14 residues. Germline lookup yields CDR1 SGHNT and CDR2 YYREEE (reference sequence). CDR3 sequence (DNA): TGTGCCAGCAGCTTGGCTGGCGGGGGCTACGAGCAGTACTTC. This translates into CASSLAGGGYEQYF.

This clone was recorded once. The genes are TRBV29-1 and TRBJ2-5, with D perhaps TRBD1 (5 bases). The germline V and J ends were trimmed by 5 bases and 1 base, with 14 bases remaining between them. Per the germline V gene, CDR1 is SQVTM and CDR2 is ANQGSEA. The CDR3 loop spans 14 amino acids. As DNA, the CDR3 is TGCAGCGTTTCCTTCCGCAGGGTCCAAGAGACCCAGTACTTC. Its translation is CSVSFRRVQETQYF.

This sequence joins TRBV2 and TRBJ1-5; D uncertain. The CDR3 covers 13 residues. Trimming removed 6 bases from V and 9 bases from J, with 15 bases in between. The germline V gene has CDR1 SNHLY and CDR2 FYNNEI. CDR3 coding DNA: TGTGCCAGCAGACCGGACCTCCGGGGGCCCCAGCATTTT. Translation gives CASRPDLRGPQHF.

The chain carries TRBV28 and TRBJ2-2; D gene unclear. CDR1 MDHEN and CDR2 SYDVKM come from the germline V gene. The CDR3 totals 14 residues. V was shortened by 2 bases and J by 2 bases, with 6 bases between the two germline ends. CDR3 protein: CASSLPLNTGELFF. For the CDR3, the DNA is TGTGCCAGCAGTTTACCTCTCAACACCGGGGAGCTGTTTTTT.

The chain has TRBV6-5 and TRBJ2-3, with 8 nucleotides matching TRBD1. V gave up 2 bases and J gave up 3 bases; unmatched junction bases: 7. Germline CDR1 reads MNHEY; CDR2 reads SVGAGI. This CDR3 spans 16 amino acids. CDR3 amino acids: CASSYTGTGETDTQYF. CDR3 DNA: TGTGCCAGCAGTTACACCGGGACAGGAGAGACAGATACGCAGTATTTT.

CDR3 bases: TGTGCCAGCAGCGAGTACGAGCAGTACTTC. Protein product: CASSEYEQYF. The chain uses TRBV5-6 and TRBJ2-7; D is undetermined. Germline-derived CDR1 and CDR2 are SGHDT and YYEEEE. The CDR3 has 10 amino acids. Trimming took 4 bases from V and 4 from J, leaving 3 bases between them.

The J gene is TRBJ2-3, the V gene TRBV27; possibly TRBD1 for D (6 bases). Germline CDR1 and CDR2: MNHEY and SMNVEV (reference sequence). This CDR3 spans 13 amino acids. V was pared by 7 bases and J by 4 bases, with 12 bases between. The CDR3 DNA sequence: TGTGCCAGCAAGGGGGAAGCCCCAGATACGCAGTATTTT. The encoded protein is CASKGEAPDTQYF.

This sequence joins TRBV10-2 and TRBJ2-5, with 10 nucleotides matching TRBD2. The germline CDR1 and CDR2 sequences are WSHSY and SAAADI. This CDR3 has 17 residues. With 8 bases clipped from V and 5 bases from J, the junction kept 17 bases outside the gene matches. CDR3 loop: CASDEYASGGPPETQYF. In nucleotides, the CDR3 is TGCGCCAGCGATGAATACGCTAGCGGGGGACCTCCTGAGACCCAGTACTTC.

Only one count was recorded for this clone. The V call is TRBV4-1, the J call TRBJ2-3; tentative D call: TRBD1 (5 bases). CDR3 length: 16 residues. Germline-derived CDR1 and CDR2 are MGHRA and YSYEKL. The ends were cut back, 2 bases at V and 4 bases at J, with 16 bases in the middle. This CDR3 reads CASSQTKGLPADTQYF. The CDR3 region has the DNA TGCGCCAGCAGCCAAACGAAGGGGCTGCCGGCAGATACGCAGTATTTT.

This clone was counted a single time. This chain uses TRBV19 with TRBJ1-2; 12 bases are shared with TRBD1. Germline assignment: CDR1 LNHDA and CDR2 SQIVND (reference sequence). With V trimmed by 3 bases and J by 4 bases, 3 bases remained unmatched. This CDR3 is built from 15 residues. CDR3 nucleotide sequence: TGTGCCAGTAGTATTGGGACAGGGGGCAGCTATGGCTACACCTTC. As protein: CASSIGTGGSYGYTF.

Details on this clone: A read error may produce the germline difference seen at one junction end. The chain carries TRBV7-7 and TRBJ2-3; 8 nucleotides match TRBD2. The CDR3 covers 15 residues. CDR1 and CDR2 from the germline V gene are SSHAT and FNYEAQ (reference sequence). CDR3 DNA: TGTGCTAGCAGCCTCCTAGGCGGGGGGACAGATACGCAGTATTTT. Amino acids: CASSLLGGGTDTQYF. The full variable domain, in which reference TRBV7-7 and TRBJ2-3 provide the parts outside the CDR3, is GAGVSQSPRYKVTKRGQDVTLRCDPISSHATLYWYQQALGQGPEFLTYFNYEAQPDKSGLPSDRFSAERPEGSISTLTIQRTEQRDSAMYRCASSLLGGGTDTQYFGPGTRLTVL.

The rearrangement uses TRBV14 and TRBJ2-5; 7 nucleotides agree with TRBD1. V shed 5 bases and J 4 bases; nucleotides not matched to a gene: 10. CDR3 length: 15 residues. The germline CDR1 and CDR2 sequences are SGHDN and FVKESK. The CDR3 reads CASSFRKGAGETQYF. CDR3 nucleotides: TGTGCCAGCAGCTTTCGTAAGGGGGCCGGAGAGACCCAGTACTTC.

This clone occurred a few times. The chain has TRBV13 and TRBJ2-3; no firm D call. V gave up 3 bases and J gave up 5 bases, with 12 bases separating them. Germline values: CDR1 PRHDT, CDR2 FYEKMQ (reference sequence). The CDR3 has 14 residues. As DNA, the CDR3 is TGTGCCAGCAGCTTTCGGCTAGTAGGAGATACGCAGTATTTT. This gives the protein CASSFRLVGDTQYF.

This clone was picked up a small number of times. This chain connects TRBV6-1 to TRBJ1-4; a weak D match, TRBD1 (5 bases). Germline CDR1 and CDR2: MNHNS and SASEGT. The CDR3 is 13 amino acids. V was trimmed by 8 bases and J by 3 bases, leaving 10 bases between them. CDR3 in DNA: TGTGCCAGCGGACACCAGCCTAATGAAAAACTGTTTTTT. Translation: CASGHQPNEKLFF.

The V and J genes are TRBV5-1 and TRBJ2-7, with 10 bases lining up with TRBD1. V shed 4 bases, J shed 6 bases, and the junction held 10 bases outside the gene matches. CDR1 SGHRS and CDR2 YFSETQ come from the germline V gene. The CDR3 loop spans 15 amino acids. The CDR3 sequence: CASSTRTGGLSEQYF. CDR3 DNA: TGCGCCAGCAGCACTCGGACAGGGGGATTATCCGAGCAGTACTTC.

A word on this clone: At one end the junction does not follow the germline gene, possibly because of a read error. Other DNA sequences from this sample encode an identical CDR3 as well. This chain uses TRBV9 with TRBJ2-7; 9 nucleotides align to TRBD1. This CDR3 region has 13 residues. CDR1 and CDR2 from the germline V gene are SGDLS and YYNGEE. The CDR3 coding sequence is TGTGCCAGCAGTGTAGGGGACAGGGCAGAGCAGTACTTC. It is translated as CASSVGDRAEQYF.

As DNA, the CDR3 is TGTGCCAGCAGTGTCAGGGACAGGGGTGGCGAGCAGTACTTC. Encoded protein: CASSVRDRGGEQYF. The genes are TRBV6-1 and TRBJ2-7; 10 bases are shared with TRBD1. CDR3 length equals 14 residues. Germline assignment: CDR1 MNHNS and CDR2 SASEGT. The V segment lost 4 bases and the J segment 6 bases; nucleotides outside the gene matches: 6.

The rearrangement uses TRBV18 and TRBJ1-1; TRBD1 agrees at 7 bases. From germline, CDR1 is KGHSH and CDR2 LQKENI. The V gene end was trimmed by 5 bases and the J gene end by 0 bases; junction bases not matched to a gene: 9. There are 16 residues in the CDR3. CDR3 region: CASSAMGQLVNTEAFF. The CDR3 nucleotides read TGTGCCAGCTCAGCTATGGGACAGCTTGTGAACACTGAAGCTTTCTTT.

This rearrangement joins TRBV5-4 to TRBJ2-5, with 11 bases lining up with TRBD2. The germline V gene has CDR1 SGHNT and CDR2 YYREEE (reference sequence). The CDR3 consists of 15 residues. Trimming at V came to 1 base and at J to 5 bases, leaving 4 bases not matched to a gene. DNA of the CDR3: TGTGCCAGCAGCTTGTCTAGCGGGGGGCGGGAGACCCAGTACTTC. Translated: CASSLSSGGRETQYF.

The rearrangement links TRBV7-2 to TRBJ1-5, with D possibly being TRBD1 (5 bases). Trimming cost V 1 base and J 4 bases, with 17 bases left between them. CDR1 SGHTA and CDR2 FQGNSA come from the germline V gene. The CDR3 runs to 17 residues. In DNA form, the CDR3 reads TGTGCCAGCAGCTTAGGGGAGGGGAAGGGGCGGAATCAGCCCCAGCATTTT. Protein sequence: CASSLGEGKGRNQPQHF.

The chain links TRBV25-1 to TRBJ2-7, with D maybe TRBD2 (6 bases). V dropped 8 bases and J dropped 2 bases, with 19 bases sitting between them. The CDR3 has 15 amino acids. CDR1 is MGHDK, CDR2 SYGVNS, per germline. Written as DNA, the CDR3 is TGTGCCAGCGAGGGACTCTGGTCGACAACCTACGAGCAGTACTTC. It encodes CASEGLWSTTYEQYF.

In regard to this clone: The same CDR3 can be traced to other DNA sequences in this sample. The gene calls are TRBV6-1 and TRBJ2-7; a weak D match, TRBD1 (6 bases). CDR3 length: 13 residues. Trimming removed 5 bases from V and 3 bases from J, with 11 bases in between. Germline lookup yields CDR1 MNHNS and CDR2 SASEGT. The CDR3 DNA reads TGTGCCAGCAGTAGGCAGGGGAGCTACGAGCAGTACTTC. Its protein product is CASSRQGSYEQYF.

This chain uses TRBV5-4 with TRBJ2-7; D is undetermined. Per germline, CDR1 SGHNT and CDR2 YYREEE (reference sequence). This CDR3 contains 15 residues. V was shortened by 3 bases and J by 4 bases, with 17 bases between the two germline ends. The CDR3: CASSSRLVRSYEQYF. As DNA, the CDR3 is TGTGCCAGCAGCTCCCGACTGGTAAGGAGTTACGAGCAGTACTTC. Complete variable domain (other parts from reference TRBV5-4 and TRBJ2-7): ETGVTQSPTHLIKTRGQQVTLRCSSQSGHNTVSWYQQALGQGPQFIFQYYREEENGRGNFPPRFSGLQFPNYSSELNVNALELDDSALYLCASSSRLVRSYEQYFGPGTRLTVT.